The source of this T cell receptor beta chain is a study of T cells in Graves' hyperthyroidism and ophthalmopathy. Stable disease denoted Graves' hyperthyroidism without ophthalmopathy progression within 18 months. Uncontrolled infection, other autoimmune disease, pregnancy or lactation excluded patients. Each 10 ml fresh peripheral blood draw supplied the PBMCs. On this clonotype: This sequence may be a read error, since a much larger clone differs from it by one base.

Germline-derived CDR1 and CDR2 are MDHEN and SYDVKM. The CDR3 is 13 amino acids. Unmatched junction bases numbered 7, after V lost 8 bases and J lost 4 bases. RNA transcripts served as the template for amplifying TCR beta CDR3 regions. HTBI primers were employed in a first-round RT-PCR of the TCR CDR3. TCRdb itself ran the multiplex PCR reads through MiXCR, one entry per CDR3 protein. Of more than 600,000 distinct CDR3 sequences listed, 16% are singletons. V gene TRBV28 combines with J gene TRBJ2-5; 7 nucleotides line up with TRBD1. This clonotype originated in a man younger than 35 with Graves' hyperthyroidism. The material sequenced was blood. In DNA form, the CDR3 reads TGTGCCAGCGGACCGGGACAGTTAGAGACCCAGTACTTC. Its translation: CASGPGQLETQYF. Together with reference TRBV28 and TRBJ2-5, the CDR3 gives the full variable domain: DVKVTQSSRYLVKRTGEKVFLECVQDMDHENMFWYRQDPGLGLRLIYFSYDVKMKEKGDIPEGYSVSREKKERFSLILESASTNQTSMYLCASGPGQLETQYFGPGTRLLVL.